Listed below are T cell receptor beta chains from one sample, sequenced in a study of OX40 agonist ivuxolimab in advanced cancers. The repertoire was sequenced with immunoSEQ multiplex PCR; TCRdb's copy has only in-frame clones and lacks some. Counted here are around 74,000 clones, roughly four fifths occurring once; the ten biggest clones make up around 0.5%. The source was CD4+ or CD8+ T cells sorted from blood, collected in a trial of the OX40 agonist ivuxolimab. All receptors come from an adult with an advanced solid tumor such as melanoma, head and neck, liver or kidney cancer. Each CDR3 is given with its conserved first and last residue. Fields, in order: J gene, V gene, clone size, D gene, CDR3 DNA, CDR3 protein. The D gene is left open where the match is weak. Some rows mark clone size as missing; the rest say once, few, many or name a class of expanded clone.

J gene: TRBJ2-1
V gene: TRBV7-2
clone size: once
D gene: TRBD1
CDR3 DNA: TGTGCCAGCAGCGTAACCCGGGACAGCAATGAGCAGTTCTTC
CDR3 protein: CASSVTRDSNEQFF

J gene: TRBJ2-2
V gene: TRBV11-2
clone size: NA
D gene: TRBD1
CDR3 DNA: TGTGCCAGCAGCTTATCCGGGACAGCGAACACCGGGGAGCTGTTTTTT
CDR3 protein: CASSLSGTANTGELFF

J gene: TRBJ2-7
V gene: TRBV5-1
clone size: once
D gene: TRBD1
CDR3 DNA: TGCGCCAGCAGTTGGGACAGGCAGTACGAGCAGTACTTC
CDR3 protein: CASSWDRQYEQYF

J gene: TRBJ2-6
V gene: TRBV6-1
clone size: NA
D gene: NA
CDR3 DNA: TGTGCCAGCAGGACAGGACATTCTGGGGCCAACGTCCTGACTTTC
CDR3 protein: CASRTGHSGANVLTF

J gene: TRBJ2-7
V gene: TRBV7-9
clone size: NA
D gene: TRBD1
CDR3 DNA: TGTGCCAGCAGTATACAGGGGGAGCAGTACTTC
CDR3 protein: CASSIQGEQYF

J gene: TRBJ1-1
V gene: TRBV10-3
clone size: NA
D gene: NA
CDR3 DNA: TGTGCCACAACAACAGGCCAGAACACTGAAGCTTTCTTT
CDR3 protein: CATTTGQNTEAFF

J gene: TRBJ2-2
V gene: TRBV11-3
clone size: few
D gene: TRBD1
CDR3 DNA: TGTGCCAGCAGCTTAGCGGGACAGGGCCACGGGGAGCTGTTTTTT
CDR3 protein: CASSLAGQGHGELFF

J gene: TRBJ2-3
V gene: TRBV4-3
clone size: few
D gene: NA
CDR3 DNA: TGCGCCAGCAGCCAAGCGGGGGCTCGCGGCACAGATACGCAGTATTTT
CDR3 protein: CASSQAGARGTDTQYF

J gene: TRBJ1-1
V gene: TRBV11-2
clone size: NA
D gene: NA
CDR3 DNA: TGTGCCAGCACCGTCGGACGGCTGAACACTGAAGCTTTCTTT
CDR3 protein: CASTVGRLNTEAFF

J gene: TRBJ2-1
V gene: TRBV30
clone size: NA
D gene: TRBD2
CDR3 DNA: TGTGCCTGGAGTGGGCGGGGGAGCAACGAGCAGTTCTTC
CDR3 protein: CAWSGRGSNEQFF

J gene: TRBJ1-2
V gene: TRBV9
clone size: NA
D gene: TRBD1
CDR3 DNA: TGTGCCAGCAGCCACTCTCGGACAGGTATAACGTTTGGCTACACCTTC
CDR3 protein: CASSHSRTGITFGYTF

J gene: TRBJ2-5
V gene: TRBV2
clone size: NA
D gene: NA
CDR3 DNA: TGTGCCAGCATACGACAGCCCCGAGAGACCCAGTACTTC
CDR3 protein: CASIRQPRETQYF

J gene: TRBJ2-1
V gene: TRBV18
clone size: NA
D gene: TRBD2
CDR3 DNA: TGTGCCAGCTCAGCCAAGACTAGCGGGGACTACAATGAGCAGTTCTTC
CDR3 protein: CASSAKTSGDYNEQFF

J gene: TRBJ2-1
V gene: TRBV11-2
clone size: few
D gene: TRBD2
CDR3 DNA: TGTGCCAGCAGCCCAGGACTAGCAGAATCCAATGAGCAGTTCTTC
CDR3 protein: CASSPGLAESNEQFF

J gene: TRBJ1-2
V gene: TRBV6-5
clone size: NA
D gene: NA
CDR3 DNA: TGTGCCAGCAGTTCACCACTTGGGCGGGGGATCTATGGCTACACCTTC
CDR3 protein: CASSSPLGRGIYGYTF

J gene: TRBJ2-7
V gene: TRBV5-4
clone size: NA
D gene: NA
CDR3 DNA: TGTGCCAGCAGCCTTGCGTTGAACTACGAGCAGTACTTC
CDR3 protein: CASSLALNYEQYF

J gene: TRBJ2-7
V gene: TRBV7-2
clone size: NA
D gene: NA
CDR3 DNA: TGTGCCAGCAGCTTGCAAATTCAGGATGGGGCCCACGAGCAGTACTTC
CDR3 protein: CASSLQIQDGAHEQYF

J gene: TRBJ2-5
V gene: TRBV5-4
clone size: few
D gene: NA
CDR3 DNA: TGTGCCAGCAGCCCTAACCCGGAGGGGGGGGGCGAGACCCAGTACTTC
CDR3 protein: CASSPNPEGGGETQYF

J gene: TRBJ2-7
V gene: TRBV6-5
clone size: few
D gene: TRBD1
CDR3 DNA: TGTGCCAGCAGTTACACACCTCGGACAGGCTACGAGCAGTACTTC
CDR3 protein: CASSYTPRTGYEQYF

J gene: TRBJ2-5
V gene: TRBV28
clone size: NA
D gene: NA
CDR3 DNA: TGTGCCAGCAGTTTTGGAGGGCGTGGAGAGACCCAGTACTTC
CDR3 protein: CASSFGGRGETQYF

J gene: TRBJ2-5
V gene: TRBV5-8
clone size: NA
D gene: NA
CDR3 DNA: TGTGCCAGCAGGCGTCAAGAGACCCAGTACTTC
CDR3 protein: CASRRQETQYF

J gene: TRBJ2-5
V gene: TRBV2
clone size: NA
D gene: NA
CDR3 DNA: TGTGCCAGCAGTCCGGACAGAACCGGACTGGAGACCCAGTACTTC
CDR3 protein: CASSPDRTGLETQYF